The 27 T cell receptor beta chains below were found in one sample sequenced in a study of CD4 T cells in relation to SARS-CoV-2 and coronaviruses. These receptors have no identified antigens. Before the COVID-19 pandemic, during about 2011-2019, CD4+ T cells were taken from unexposed donors. The cells were cultured for under 13 days before CD4+ T cells were isolated. TCRdb's table, derived via immunoSEQ multiplex PCR, lists solely in-frame clones and lacks some. The sample contains about 23,000 clones, more than 75% of which appear only once. The sample consisted of CD4+ T cells from PBMCs, cultured in vitro. The receptors come from a human donor in good health.

The chain has TRBV7-6 and TRBJ2-3, with D maybe TRBD1 (6 bases). Germline values: CDR1 SGHVS, CDR2 FNYEAQ. The CDR3 extends over 13 amino acids. V was shortened by 3 bases and J by 4 bases, with 8 bases between the two germline ends. The CDR3 loop reads CASSFGQPDTQYF. CDR3 sequence (DNA): TGTGCCAGCAGCTTCGGACAGCCAGATACGCAGTATTTT. The variable domain in full, completed from reference TRBV7-6 and TRBJ2-3, reads GAGVSQSPRYKVTKRGQDVALRCDPISGHVSLYWYRQALGQGPEFLTYFNYEAQQDKSGLPNDRFSAERPEGSISTLTIQRTEQRDSAMYRCASSFGQPDTQYFGPGTRLTVL.

The V and J genes are TRBV5-5 and TRBJ1-5, with D hard to call. Germline V gene lookup returns CDR1 SGHKS and CDR2 YYEKEE (reference sequence). Trimming took 0 bases from V and 0 from J, leaving 4 bases between them. CDR3 size: 14 residues. The CDR3 protein is CASSLAISNQPQHF. CDR3 sequence (DNA): TGTGCCAGCAGCTTGGCCATTAGCAATCAGCCCCAGCATTTT.

V usage is TRBV5-1 and J usage is TRBJ2-3; 8 bases align to TRBD1. The CDR3 covers 15 residues. With V trimmed by 5 bases and J by 0 bases, 5 bases remained unmatched. Germline-derived CDR1 and CDR2 are SGHRS and YFSETQ. The CDR3 spells CASRLTGASTDTQYF. The CDR3 DNA is TGCGCCAGCAGACTGACAGGGGCTAGCACAGATACGCAGTATTTT.

The chain is built from TRBV4-1 and TRBJ2-5; 10 nucleotides align to TRBD2. V was pared by 0 bases and J by 2 bases, with 9 bases of the junction left unmatched. Germline loops: CDR1 MGHRA, CDR2 YSYEKL. CDR3 size: 18 residues. For the CDR3, the DNA is TGCGCCAGCAGCCAAGAGAGGGCCGGGACTAGCGTACAAGAGACCCAGTACTTC. Protein sequence: CASSQERAGTSVQETQYF.

Turning to this clone: Sequence at one end of the junction differs from germline and may be a read error. J is TRBJ2-2 and V is TRBV13, with 8 bases identical to TRBD1. In germline, CDR1 is PRHDT, CDR2 FYEKMQ (reference sequence). This CDR3 contains 15 residues. The CDR3 DNA reads as TGTGCCAGCAGCCTAGGACAGGGACAGGCCGGGGAGCTGTTTTTT. Translation: CASSLGQGQAGELFF.

This sequence joins TRBV11-2 and TRBJ2-7, with 11 bases that match TRBD1. This CDR3 comprises 16 residues. V shed 4 bases, J shed 5 bases, and the junction held 10 bases outside the gene matches. CDR1 SGHAT and CDR2 FQNNGV come from the germline V gene. The CDR3 nucleotides read TGTGCCAGCAGCTCGAGGGGGACAGGGGGTGCCAACGAGCAGTACTTC. Its protein is CASSSRGTGGANEQYF.

The genes are TRBV11-2 and TRBJ2-2, with no clear D. Germline loops: CDR1 SGHAT, CDR2 FQNNGV. The CDR3 runs to 14 residues. Between the trimmed V and J ends, which lost 0 bases and 4 bases, there was a span of 6 bases. The CDR3: CASSLDRVTGELFF. The DNA for the CDR3 is TGTGCCAGCAGCTTAGATAGGGTCACCGGGGAGCTGTTTTTT.

The V and J genes are TRBV19 and TRBJ1-1; D gene ambiguous. Germline V lookup: CDR1 LNHDA, CDR2 SQIVND (reference sequence). The CDR3 sequence is 14 residues long. Trimming took 2 bases from V and 0 from J, leaving 7 bases between them. CDR3 DNA: TGTGCCAGTAGTATAACAGCCATGAACACTGAAGCTTTCTTT. It codes for CASSITAMNTEAFF.

The gene calls are TRBV20-1 and TRBJ2-5; no clear D. The CDR3 runs to 11 residues. Trimming removed 2 bases from V and 5 bases from J, with 6 bases in between. Germline V lookup: CDR1 DFQATT, CDR2 SNEGSKA (reference sequence). The CDR3 protein is CSARPAETQYF. DNA for the CDR3: TGCAGTGCTAGACCTGCTGAGACCCAGTACTTC.

The rearrangement links TRBV5-1 to TRBJ2-2, with TRBD1 matching 7 bases. V lost 1 base and J lost 6; bases outside the gene matches: 9. Germline assignment: CDR1 SGHRS and CDR2 YFSETQ. CDR3 size: 16 residues. The CDR3 DNA reads TGCGCCAGCAGCTTGACTGGACAGGTTTTCTCCGGGGAGCTGTTTTTT. It is translated as CASSLTGQVFSGELFF.

V usage is TRBV7-6 and J usage is TRBJ2-7; 8 bases align to TRBD2. Germline V gene lookup returns CDR1 SGHVS and CDR2 FNYEAQ. The V gene end was trimmed by 4 bases and the J gene end by 6 bases; junction bases not matched to a gene: 11. The CDR3 has 15 amino acids. The CDR3 region is CASSSGLVWSAEQYF. For the CDR3, the DNA is TGTGCCAGCAGCTCGGGACTAGTGTGGAGCGCCGAGCAGTACTTC.

The chain recombines TRBV7-9 with TRBJ2-3, with no clear D. This CDR3 is 12 amino acids long. The V and J ends lost 3 bases and 2 bases respectively, with 3 bases between them. CDR1 is SEHNR and CDR2 is FQNEAQ in the germline V gene (reference sequence). The CDR3 loop is CASSFDTDTQYF. The CDR3 DNA reads as TGTGCCAGCAGCTTTGACACAGATACGCAGTATTTT. The full variable domain, with the rest looked up from reference TRBV7-9 and TRBJ2-3, is DTGVSQNPRHKITKRGQNVTFRCDPISEHNRLYWYRQTLGQGPEFLTYFQNEAQLEKSRLLSDRFSAERPKGSFSTLEIQRTEQGDSAMYLCASSFDTDTQYFGPGTRLTVL.

The V gene is TRBV5-1, the J gene TRBJ1-2; D gene ambiguous. Looked up from germline, CDR1 is SGHRS and CDR2 is YFSETQ. The CDR3 extends over 15 amino acids. Between the trimmed V and J ends, which lost 0 bases and 0 bases, there was a span of 9 bases. The CDR3 DNA reads TGCGCCAGCAGCTTGGTCGGGGATCCTAACTATGGCTACACCTTC. Protein product: CASSLVGDPNYGYTF.

This clone showed up just a few times. The chain has TRBV7-9 and TRBJ2-7; D not resolved. Germline CDR1 reads SEHNR; CDR2 reads FQNEAQ (reference sequence). This CDR3 region has 15 residues. Trimming removed 1 base at V and 9 bases at J, with 19 bases between. CDR3 nucleotide sequence: TGTGCCAGCAGCTTAGGGTTGGGCAGGTCTCCTGTGCAGTACTTC. Encoded protein: CASSLGLGRSPVQYF.

Here the CDR3 DNA reads TGTGCCAGCAGCTTGGCGGGTTCACAGGAGCAGTTCTTC. Protein product: CASSLAGSQEQFF. This chain links TRBV7-2 with TRBJ2-1; tentatively, D is TRBD2 (5 bases). The germline V gene encodes CDR1 SGHTA and CDR2 FQGNSA. Trimming shortened V by 3 bases and J by 10 bases, and 13 bases separated the two germline ends. The CDR3 is made up of 13 amino acids.

The sample holds one count of this clone. This chain links TRBV5-1 with TRBJ2-3; 9 bases map to TRBD2. V was pared by 3 bases and J by 5 bases, with 7 bases of the junction left unmatched. The CDR3 runs to 15 residues. Germline V lookup: CDR1 SGHRS, CDR2 YFSETQ. CDR3 DNA: TGCGCCAGCAGCTCAAGCGGGGGGTTTGGAGATACGCAGTATTTT. Its translation: CASSSSGGFGDTQYF.

This chain connects TRBV7-2 to TRBJ2-3, with D possibly being TRBD2 (6 bases). Germline CDR1 SGHTA, CDR2 FQGNSA. The V end lost 7 bases, the J end lost 1 base, and 18 bases lay between the germline ends. This CDR3 has 16 amino acids. The CDR3 reads CASTPGGLAGTDTQYF. The CDR3, as DNA: TGTGCCAGCACCCCCGGGGGTCTAGCTGGCACAGATACGCAGTATTTT.

This rearrangement joins TRBV19 to TRBJ1-1, with TRBD1 matching over 8 bases. V gave up 6 bases and J gave up 8 bases; unmatched junction bases: 23. Germline V gene sequence: CDR1 LNHDA, CDR2 SQIVND (reference sequence). This CDR3 has 18 amino acids. Here the CDR3 DNA reads TGTGCCAGTAGCCGACCCCAGGGGGCGAGGTCAGGATCGAAGGAAGCTTTCTTT. It yields the protein CASSRPQGARSGSKEAFF.

This clone was observed a few times. J is TRBJ2-7 and V is TRBV7-9; possible D gene TRBD1, 5 bases. This CDR3 region has 15 residues. With 1 base removed from V and 0 bases from J, the gap between germline ends came to 10 bases. Germline lookup yields CDR1 SEHNR and CDR2 FQNEAQ (reference sequence). Here the CDR3 reads CASSLEGRGSYEQYF. The CDR3 DNA reads as TGTGCCAGCAGCTTAGAGGGTAGGGGCTCCTACGAGCAGTACTTC. Drawing the rest from reference TRBV7-9 and TRBJ2-7, the complete variable domain is DTGVSQNPRHKITKRGQNVTFRCDPISEHNRLYWYRQTLGQGPEFLTYFQNEAQLEKSRLLSDRFSAERPKGSFSTLEIQRTEQGDSAMYLCASSLEGRGSYEQYFGPGTRLTVT.

The gene calls are TRBV6-5 and TRBJ1-3, with D unclear. Germline V gene lookup returns CDR1 MNHEY and CDR2 SVGAGI. V lost 0 bases and J 11 bases, leaving 14 bases between the germline ends. CDR3 length equals 14 residues. CDR3 DNA sequence: TGTGCCAGCAGTTACTCGGAACGACGATTTCCCATATATTTT. Amino acid sequence: CASSYSERRFPIYF.

The chain has TRBV5-4 and TRBJ2-2, with 8 bases lining up with TRBD1. The CDR3 covers 15 residues. V lost 2 bases and J lost 0; bases outside the gene matches: 0. In germline, CDR1 is SGHNT, CDR2 YYREEE (reference sequence). The CDR3 loop reads CASSLQGANTGELFF. The DNA for the CDR3 is TGTGCCAGCAGCTTACAGGGGGCGAACACCGGGGAGCTGTTTTTT. Full variable domain (remainder filled in from reference TRBV5-4 and TRBJ2-2): ETGVTQSPTHLIKTRGQQVTLRCSSQSGHNTVSWYQQALGQGPQFIFQYYREEENGRGNFPPRFSGLQFPNYSSELNVNALELDDSALYLCASSLQGANTGELFFGEGSRLTVL.

This clone occurred a few times. The chain has TRBV5-4 and TRBJ1-2; 7 bases align to TRBD1. CDR1 and CDR2 (germline): SGHNT, YYREEE (reference sequence). The V and J ends lost 3 bases and 8 bases, in that order; junction bases with no gene match: 7. This CDR3 has 13 residues. The CDR3 DNA sequence: TGTGCCAGCAGCTCCCCGGGACAGAGGGGCTACACCTTC. This encodes CASSSPGQRGYTF.

This clone was counted once. J is TRBJ2-1 and V is TRBV7-2; 13 nucleotides line up with TRBD2. Germline V lookup: CDR1 SGHTA, CDR2 FQGNSA. V shed 8 bases, J shed 9 bases, and the junction held 4 bases outside the gene matches. The length of the CDR3 is 13 residues. CDR3 sequence reads: CASLLAGGIEQFF. The CDR3 nucleotides are TGTGCCAGCCTACTAGCGGGGGGGATTGAGCAGTTCTTC.

This clone was observed a handful of times. V is TRBV6-6 and J is TRBJ1-5, with 8 bases aligning to TRBD1. The germline CDR1 and CDR2 sequences are MNHNY and SVGAGI (reference sequence). This CDR3 contains 15 residues. With 6 bases clipped from V and 3 bases from J, the junction kept 7 bases outside the gene matches. The CDR3 region has the DNA TGTGCCAGCAGCGGACAGGGACCGATCAATCAGCCCCAGCATTTT. Translating it yields CASSGQGPINQPQHF.

This sequence joins TRBV4-3 and TRBJ2-7; 12 bases fit TRBD1. Germline V lookup: CDR1 LGHNA, CDR2 YSLEER. V was pared by 2 bases and J by 5 bases, with 7 bases of the junction left unmatched. The CDR3 spans 16 residues. The CDR3 sequence: CASSQTPGQGAHEQYF. CDR3 coding DNA: TGCGCCAGCAGCCAAACCCCGGGACAGGGGGCGCACGAGCAGTACTTC.

The chain couples TRBV9 to TRBJ2-2; either TRBD1 or TRBD2 may fit D (5 bases each). Per the germline V gene, CDR1 is SGDLS and CDR2 is YYNGEE. The CDR3 extends over 16 amino acids. Deletions cut 0 bases from V and 2 bases from J, with 11 bases between. CDR3 amino acids: CASSVAGRGNTGELFF. In DNA, the CDR3 is TGTGCCAGCAGCGTAGCGGGACGCGGCAACACCGGGGAGCTGTTTTTT.

There are a few counts of this clone. The rearrangement links TRBV21-1 to TRBJ2-7; TRBD2 was called by the table and not checked on the DNA. TRBV21-1 is recorded as a pseudogene. The CDR3 extends over 14 amino acids. CDR3 residues: CASSKQAGDYEQYF. CDR3 nucleotide sequence: TGTGCCAGCAGCAAACAGGCGGGAGACTACGAGCAGTACTTC.